Below are 6 T cell receptor beta chains sequenced from a single sample in a study of T cells in narcolepsy. This table comes from immunoSEQ multiplex PCR, and its TCRdb copy is limited to in-frame clones, with some not included. The table shows about 34,000 clones, with 82% occurring only once. Sequencing was carried out using CD45RA- memory CD4+ T cells from PBMCs. These receptors all come from a human donor with narcolepsy.

V is TRBV12-1 and J is TRBJ1-5; TRBD1, the table's D call, lacks a check against the DNA. TRBV12-1 is deemed a pseudogene. The length of the CDR3 is 16 residues. CDR3 in amino acids: CASSAGTGYSNQPQHF. The CDR3 bases are TGTGCCAGCAGTGCCGGGACAGGGTATAGCAATCAGCCCCAGCATTTT.

In the case of this clone: In the same sample, other DNA sequences code for this CDR3. V gene TRBV5-1 combines with J gene TRBJ2-7; 8 nucleotides line up with TRBD2. The CDR3 runs to 16 residues. Germline assignment: CDR1 SGHRS and CDR2 YFSETQ. The ends lost 2 bases at V and 6 bases at J; junction bases unmatched: 13. The CDR3 nucleotides read TGCGCCAGCAGCTTCGGACTCGGAGGGGCGGGAGGCGAGCAGTACTTC. Its translation is CASSFGLGGAGGEQYF.

CDR3 sequence: CASTTGPSTDTQYF. The CDR3 nucleotides read TGTGCCAGTACGACAGGGCCTAGCACAGATACGCAGTATTTT. The V call is TRBV19, the J call TRBJ2-3; TRBD1 agrees at 7 bases. J gave up 0 bases and V 7 bases, and 4 bases lay outside the gene matches. The CDR3 is 14 residues long. Germline V CDR1 and CDR2: LNHDA, SQIVND (reference sequence).

The rearrangement links TRBV19 to TRBJ2-1, with 7 positions matching TRBD2. Germline-derived CDR1 and CDR2 are LNHDA and SQIVND (reference sequence). The CDR3 has 17 amino acids. V trimming: 0 bases; J trimming: 2 bases; junction bases outside the gene matches: 7. The CDR3 coding sequence is TGTGCCAGTAGTATAGAAGGAGCGGGGACCCCCTACAATGAGCAGTTCTTC. Protein product: CASSIEGAGTPYNEQFF.

The J gene is TRBJ2-5, the V gene TRBV28; possibly TRBD1 or TRBD2 for D (5 bases each). V shed 5 bases and J shed 2 bases, with 9 bases lying between them. Germline CDR1 MDHEN, CDR2 SYDVKM. The CDR3 contains 13 residues. The CDR3 reads CASSVGAQETQYF. CDR3 bases: TGTGCCAGCAGTGTCGGGGCTCAAGAGACCCAGTACTTC.

The chain recombines TRBV9 with TRBJ2-3; 7 bases map to TRBD2. This CDR3 has 15 residues. CDR1 is SGDLS, CDR2 YYNGEE, per germline. J gave up 4 bases and V 1 base, and 6 bases lay outside the gene matches. The CDR3 region is CASSVIEGRADTQYF. The CDR3 DNA is TGTGCCAGCAGCGTAATTGAGGGGAGGGCAGATACGCAGTATTTT.